This T cell receptor beta chain emerged from a study of Ad26.COV2.S vaccination and SARS-CoV-2 variants. Libraries were prepared by immunoSEQ multiplex PCR; TCRdb keeps only in-frame clonotypes and omits some of them. The data hold more than 400,000 clones, with roughly 90% observed a single time. Regarding treatment: some 19 received Ad26.COV2.S at low or high dose, single or two shots; about 5 received placebo; per-sample allocation not given. The investigators took samples on day 63 after the first vaccine or placebo injection. Within Boston, the person who donated was an adult of 18-55 years. This CDR3 comprises 15 residues. The V gene's germline CDR1 is KGHSH and CDR2 LQKENI. The V and J ends lost 9 bases and 4 bases respectively, with 19 bases between them.

This receptor was obtained from a person between 18 and 59 years old who received the Ad26.COV2.S COVID-19 vaccine or a placebo. The chain carries TRBV18 and TRBJ2-1, with a possible D match to TRBD2 (5 bases). The sample consisted of peripheral blood, taken in a trial of Ad26.COV2.S vaccine versus placebo. The CDR3 DNA follows: TGTGCCAGTTCGCCTCGGGGTTCCGAATACAATGAGCAGTTCTTC. Residues: CASSPRGSEYNEQFF.